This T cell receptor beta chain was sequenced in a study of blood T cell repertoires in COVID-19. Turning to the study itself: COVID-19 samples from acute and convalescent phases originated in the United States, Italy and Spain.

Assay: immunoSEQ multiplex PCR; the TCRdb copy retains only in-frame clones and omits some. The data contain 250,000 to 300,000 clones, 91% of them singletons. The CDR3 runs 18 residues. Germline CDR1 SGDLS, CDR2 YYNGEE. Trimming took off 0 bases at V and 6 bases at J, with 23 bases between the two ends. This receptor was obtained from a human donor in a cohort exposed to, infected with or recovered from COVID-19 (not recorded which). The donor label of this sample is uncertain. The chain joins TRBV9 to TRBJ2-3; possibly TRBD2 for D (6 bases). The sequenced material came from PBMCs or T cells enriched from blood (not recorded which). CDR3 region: CASSVDGGAGSSFDTQYF. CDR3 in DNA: TGTGCCAGCAGCGTAGACGGCGGTGCGGGGAGCTCCTTTGATACGCAGTATTTT.